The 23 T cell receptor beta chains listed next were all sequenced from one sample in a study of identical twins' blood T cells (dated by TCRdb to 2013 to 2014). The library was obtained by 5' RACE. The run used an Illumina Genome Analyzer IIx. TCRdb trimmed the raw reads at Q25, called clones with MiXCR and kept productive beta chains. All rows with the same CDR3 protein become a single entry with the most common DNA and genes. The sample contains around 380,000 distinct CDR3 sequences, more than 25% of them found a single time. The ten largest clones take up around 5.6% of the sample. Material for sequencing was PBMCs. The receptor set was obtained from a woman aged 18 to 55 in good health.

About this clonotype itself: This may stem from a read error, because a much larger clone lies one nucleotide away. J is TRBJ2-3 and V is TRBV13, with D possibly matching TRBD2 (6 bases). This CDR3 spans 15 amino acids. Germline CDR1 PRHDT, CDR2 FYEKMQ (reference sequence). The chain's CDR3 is CASSLRLVSTYTQYF. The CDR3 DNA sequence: TGTGCCAGCAGCTTGAGACTAGTTAGCACATATACGCAGTATTTT.

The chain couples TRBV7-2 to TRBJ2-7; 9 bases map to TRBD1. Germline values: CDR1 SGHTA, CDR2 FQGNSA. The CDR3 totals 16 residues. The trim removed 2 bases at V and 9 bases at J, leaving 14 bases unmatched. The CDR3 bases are TGTGCCAGCAGCTTAAATAATCTGGGACAGGGTATTTCGCAGTACTTC. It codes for CASSLNNLGQGISQYF.

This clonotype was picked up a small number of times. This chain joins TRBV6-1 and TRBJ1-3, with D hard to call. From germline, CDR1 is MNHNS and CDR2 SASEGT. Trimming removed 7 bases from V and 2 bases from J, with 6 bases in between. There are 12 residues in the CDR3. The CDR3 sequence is CASKRAGNTIYF. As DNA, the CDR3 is TGTGCCAGCAAACGTGCTGGAAACACCATATATTTT.

CDR3 sequence reads: CASSHPAYGYTF. CDR3 nucleotides: TGTGCCAGCAGCCACCCAGCGTATGGCTACACCTTC. V gene TRBV6-6 combines with J gene TRBJ1-2, with D unresolved. The CDR3 totals 12 residues. Germline values: CDR1 MNHNY, CDR2 SVGAGI (reference sequence). Trimming cost V 6 bases and J 5 bases, with 10 bases left between them.

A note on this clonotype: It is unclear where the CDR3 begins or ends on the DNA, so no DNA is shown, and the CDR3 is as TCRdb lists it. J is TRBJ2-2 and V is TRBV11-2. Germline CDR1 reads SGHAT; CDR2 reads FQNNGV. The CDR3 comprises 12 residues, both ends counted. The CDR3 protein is CASSERPGSCFF.

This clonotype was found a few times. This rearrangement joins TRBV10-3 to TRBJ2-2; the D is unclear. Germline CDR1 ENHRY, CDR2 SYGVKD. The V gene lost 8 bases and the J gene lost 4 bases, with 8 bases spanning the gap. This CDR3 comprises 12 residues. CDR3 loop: CAIQPLTGELFF. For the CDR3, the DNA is TGTGCCATCCAGCCCCTCACCGGGGAGCTGTTTTTT.

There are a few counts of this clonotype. The CDR3 DNA sequence: TGCGCCAGCAGCTTGGAGAGAAATGAAAAACTGTTTTTT. Translating it yields CASSLERNEKLFF. This chain uses TRBV5-1 with TRBJ1-4; D is ambiguous. V lost 0 bases to trimming and J lost 5 bases, with 5 bases between them. The CDR3 spans 13 residues. Germline CDR1 is SGHRS and CDR2 is YFSETQ.

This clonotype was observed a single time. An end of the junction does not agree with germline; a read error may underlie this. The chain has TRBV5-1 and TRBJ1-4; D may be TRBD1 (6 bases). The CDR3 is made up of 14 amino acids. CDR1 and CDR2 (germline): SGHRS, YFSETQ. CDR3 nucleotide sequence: TGCTCCAGCAGCTTGGGACAAACCCTCGAAAAACTGTTTTTT. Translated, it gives CSSSLGQTLEKLFF.

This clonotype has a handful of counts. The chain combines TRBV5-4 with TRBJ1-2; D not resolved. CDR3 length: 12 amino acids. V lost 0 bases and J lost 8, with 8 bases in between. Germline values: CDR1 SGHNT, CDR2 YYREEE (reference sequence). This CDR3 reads CASSLVGEGYTF. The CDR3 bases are TGTGCCAGCAGCTTGGTGGGCGAGGGCTACACCTTC.

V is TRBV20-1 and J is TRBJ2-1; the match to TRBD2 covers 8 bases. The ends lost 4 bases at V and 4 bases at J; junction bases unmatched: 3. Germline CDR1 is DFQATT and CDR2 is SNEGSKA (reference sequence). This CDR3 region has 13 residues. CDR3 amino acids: CSAKTSVYNEQFF. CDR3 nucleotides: TGCAGTGCTAAGACTAGCGTTTACAATGAGCAGTTCTTC.

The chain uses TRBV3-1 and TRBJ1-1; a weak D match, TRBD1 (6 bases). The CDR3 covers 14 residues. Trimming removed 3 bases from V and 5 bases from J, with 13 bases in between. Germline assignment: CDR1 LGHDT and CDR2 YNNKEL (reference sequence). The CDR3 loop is CASSQGAGGTEAFF. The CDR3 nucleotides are TGTGCCAGCAGCCAGGGGGCTGGAGGGACTGAAGCTTTCTTT.

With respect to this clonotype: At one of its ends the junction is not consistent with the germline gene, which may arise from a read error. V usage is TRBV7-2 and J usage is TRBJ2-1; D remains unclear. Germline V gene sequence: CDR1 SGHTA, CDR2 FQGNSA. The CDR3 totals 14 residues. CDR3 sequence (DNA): TGTGCCAGCAGACATAGGGCCTCCCACAATGAGCAGTTCTTC. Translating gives CASRHRASHNEQFF.

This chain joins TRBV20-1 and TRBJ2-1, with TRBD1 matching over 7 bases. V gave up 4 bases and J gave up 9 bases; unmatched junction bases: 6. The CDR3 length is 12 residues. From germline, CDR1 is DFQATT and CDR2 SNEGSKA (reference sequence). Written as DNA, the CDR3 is TGCAGTGCTATAAAGGGGGCGTTTGAGCAGTTCTTC. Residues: CSAIKGAFEQFF.

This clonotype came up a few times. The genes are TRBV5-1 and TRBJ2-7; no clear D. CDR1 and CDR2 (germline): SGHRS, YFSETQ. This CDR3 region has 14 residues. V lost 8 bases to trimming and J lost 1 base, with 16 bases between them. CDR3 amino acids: CASQRREKSYEQYF. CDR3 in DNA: TGCGCCAGTCAAAGGCGAGAAAAATCCTACGAGCAGTACTTC.

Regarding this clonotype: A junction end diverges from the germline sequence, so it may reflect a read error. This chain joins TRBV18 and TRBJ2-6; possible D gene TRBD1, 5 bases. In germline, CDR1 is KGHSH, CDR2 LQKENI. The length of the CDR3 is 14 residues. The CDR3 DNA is TGTGCCAGCTCACAAGGCTCTGGGGCCAACGCCCTGACTTTC. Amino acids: CASSQGSGANALTF.

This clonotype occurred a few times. The CDR3 protein is CASSSRPTSRETQYF. CDR3 sequence (DNA): TGCGCCAGCAGCTCTCGACCGACTAGTCGGGAGACCCAGTACTTC. The chain employs TRBV5-1 and TRBJ2-5, with D perhaps matching TRBD2 (6 bases). V was pared by 3 bases and J by 5 bases, with 17 bases between. This CDR3 comprises 15 residues. The germline gives CDR1 SGHRS, CDR2 YFSETQ.

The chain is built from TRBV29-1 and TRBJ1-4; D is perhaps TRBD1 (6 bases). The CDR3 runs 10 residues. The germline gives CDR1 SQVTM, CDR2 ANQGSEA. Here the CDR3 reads CGGRGEKLFF. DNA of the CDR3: TGCGGGGGGCGAGGTGAAAAACTGTTTTTT.

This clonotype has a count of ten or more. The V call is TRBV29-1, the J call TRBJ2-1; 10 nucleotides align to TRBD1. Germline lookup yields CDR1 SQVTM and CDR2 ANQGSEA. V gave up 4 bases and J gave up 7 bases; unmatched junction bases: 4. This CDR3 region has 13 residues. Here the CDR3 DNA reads TGCAGCGTTGGGGGACAGGGGTTGAATGAGCAGTTCTTC. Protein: CSVGGQGLNEQFF.

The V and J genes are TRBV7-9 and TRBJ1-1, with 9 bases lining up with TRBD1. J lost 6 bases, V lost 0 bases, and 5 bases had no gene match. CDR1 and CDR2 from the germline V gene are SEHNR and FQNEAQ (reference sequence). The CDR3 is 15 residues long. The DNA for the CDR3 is TGTGCCAGCAGCTTAGCACAGGGGGCTGGGGCTGAAGCTTTCTTT. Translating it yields CASSLAQGAGAEAFF.

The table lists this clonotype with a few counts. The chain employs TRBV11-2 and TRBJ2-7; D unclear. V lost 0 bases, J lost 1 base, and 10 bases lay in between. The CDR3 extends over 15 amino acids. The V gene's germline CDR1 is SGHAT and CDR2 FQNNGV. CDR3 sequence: CASSLEGSPSYEQYF. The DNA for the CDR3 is TGTGCCAGCAGCTTAGAGGGCAGCCCGTCCTACGAGCAGTACTTC.

CDR3 sequence (DNA): TGTGCCAGCACCACATATGATGGGGGCCTGAAGGCCCGTTATGGCTACACCTTC. Residues: CASTTYDGGLKARYGYTF. V usage is TRBV12-3 or TRBV12-4 and J usage is TRBJ1-2; a weak D match, TRBD1 (6 bases). The CDR3 loop spans 18 amino acids. V shed 7 bases and J shed 5 bases, with 29 bases lying between them.

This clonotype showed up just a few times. For the CDR3, the DNA is TGTGCCATCACTATTACGAACACCGGGGAGCTGTTTTTT. Amino acid sequence: CAITITNTGELFF. V and J are TRBV7-7 and TRBJ2-2; D uncertain. The germline gives CDR1 SSHAT, CDR2 FNYEAQ (reference sequence). The germline V and J ends were trimmed by 10 bases and 0 bases, with 9 bases remaining between them. There are 13 residues in the CDR3.

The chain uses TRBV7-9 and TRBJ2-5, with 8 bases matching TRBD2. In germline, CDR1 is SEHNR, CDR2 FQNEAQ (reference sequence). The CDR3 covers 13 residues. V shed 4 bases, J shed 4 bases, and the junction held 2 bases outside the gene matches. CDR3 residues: CASSWTSTETQYF. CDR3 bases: TGTGCCAGCAGCTGGACTAGCACAGAGACCCAGTACTTC.